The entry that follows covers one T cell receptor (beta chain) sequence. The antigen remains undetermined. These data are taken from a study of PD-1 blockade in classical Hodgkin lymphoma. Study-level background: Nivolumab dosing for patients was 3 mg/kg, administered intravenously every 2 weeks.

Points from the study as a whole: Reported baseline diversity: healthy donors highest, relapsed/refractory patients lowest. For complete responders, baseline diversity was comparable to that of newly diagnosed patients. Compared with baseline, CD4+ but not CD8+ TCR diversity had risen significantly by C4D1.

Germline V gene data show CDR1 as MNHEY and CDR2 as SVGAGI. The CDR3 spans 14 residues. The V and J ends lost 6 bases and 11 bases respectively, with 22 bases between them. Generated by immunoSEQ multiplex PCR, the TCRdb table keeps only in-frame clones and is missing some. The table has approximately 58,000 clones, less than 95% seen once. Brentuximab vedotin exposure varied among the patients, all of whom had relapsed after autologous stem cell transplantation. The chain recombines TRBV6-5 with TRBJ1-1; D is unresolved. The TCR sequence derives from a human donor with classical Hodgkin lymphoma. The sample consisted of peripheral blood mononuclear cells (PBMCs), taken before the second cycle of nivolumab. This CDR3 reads CASSLSLLSGEAFF. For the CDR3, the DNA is TGTGCCAGCAGCCTGTCCTTACTTTCCGGGGAGGCTTTCTTT.